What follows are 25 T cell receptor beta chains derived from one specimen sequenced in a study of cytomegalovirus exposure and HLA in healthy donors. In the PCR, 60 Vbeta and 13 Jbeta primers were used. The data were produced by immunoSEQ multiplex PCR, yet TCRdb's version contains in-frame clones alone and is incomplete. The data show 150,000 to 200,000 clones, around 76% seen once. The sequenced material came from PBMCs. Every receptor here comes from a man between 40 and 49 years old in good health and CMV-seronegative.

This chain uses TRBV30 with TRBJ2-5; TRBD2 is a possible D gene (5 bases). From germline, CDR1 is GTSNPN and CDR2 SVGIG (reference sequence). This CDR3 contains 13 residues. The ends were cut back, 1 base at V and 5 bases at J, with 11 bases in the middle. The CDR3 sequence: CAWSDPGIETQYF. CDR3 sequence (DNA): TGTGCCTGGAGTGACCCGGGAATTGAGACCCAGTACTTC.

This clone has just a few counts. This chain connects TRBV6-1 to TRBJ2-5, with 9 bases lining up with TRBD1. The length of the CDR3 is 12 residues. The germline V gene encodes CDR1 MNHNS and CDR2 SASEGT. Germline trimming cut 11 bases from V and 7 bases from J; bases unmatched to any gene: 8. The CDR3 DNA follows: TGTGCCTCGGGACAGGGACAGGGGACCCAGTACTTC. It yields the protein CASGQGQGTQYF.

The DNA for the CDR3 is TGTGCCAGCTCACCTCACCCACTAGCGGGAGAGCCCTACGAGCAGTACTTC. Amino acid sequence: CASSPHPLAGEPYEQYF. This chain links TRBV18 with TRBJ2-7; 11 bases are a match to TRBD2. With V trimmed by 3 bases and J by 2 bases, 9 bases remained unmatched. The CDR3 loop spans 17 amino acids. Germline CDR1 is KGHSH and CDR2 is LQKENI.

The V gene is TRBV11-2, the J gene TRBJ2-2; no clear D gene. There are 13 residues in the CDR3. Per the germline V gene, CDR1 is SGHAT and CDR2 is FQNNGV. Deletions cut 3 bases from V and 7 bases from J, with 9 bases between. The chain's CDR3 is CASSFDAVGELFF. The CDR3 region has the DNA TGTGCCAGCAGCTTTGATGCGGTCGGGGAGCTGTTTTTT.

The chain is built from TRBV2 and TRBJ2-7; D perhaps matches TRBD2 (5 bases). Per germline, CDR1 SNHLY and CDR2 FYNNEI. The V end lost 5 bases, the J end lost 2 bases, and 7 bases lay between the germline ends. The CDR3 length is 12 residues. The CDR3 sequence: CASSPGTYEQYF. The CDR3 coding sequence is TGTGCCAGCAGTCCCGGGACCTACGAGCAGTACTTC.

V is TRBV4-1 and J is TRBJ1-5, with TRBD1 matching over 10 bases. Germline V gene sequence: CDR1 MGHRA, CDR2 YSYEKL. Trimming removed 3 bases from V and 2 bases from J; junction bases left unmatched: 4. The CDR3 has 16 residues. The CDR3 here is CASSHPGTGGNQPQHF. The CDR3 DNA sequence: TGCGCCAGCAGCCACCCCGGGACAGGGGGCAATCAGCCCCAGCATTTT.

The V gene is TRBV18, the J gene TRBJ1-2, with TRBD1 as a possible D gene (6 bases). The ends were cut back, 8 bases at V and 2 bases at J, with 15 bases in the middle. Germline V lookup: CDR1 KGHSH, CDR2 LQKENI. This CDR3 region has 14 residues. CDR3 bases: TGTGCCAGCCGGTCGGGGACACTGAACTATGGCTACACCTTC. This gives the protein CASRSGTLNYGYTF.

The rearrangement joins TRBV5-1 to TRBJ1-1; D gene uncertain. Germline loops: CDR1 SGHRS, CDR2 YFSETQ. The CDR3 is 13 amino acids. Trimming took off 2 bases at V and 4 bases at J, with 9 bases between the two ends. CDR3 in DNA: TGCGCCAGCAGCTTAGTCACGGGCACTGAAGCTTTCTTT. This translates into CASSLVTGTEAFF.

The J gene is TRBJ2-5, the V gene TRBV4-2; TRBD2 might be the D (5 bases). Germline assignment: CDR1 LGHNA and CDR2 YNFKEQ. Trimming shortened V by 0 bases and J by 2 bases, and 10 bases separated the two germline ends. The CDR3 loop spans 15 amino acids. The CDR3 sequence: CASSQDLLAQETQYF. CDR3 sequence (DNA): TGTGCCAGCAGCCAAGATCTCTTAGCGCAAGAGACCCAGTACTTC.

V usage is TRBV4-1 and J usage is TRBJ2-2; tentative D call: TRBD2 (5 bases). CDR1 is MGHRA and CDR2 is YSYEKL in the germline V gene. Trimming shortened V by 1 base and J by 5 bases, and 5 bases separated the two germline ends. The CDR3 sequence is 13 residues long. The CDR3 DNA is TGCGCCAGCAGCCAAGGGGAGACCGGGGAGCTGTTTTTT. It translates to CASSQGETGELFF.

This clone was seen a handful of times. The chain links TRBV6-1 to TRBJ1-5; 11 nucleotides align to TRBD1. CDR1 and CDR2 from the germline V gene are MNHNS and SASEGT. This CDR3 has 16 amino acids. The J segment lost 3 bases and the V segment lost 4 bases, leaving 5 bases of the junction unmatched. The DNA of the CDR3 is TGTGCCAGCAGTGTGGGGACAGGGGGTTCCAATCAGCCCCAGCATTTT. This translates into CASSVGTGGSNQPQHF.

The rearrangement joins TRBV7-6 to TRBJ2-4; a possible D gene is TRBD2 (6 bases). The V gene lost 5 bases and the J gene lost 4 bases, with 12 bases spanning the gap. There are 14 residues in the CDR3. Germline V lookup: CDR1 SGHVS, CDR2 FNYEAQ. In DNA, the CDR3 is TGTGCCAGCAGCCCGGACGGGGGAAAAAACATTCAGTACTTC. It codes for CASSPDGGKNIQYF.

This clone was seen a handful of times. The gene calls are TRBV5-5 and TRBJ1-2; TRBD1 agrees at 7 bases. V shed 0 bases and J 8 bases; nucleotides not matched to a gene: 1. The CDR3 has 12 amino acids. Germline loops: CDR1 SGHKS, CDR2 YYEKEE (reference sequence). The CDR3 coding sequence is TGTGCCAGCAGCTTGGGAGGGGGCGGCTACACCTTC. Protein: CASSLGGGGYTF.

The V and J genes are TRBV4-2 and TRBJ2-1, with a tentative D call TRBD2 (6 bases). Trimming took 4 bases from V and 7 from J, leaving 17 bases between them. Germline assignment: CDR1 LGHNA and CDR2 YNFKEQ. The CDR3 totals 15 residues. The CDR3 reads CASSLHYREKNEQFF. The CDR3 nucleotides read TGTGCCAGCAGCCTGCATTACCGGGAGAAAAATGAGCAGTTCTTC.

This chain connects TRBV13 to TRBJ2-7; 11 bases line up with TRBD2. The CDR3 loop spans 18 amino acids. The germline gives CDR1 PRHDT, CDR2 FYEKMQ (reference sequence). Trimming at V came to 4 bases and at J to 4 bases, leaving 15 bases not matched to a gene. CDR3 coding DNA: TGTGCCAGCAGCTCCCGGGGGGCTAGCGGGGGGATTAGGTACGAGCAGTACTTC. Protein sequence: CASSSRGASGGIRYEQYF.

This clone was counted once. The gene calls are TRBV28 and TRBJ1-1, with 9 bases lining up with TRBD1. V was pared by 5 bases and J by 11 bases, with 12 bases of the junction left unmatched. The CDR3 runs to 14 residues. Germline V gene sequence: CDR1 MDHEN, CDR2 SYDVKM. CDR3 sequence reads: CASSAQQGAPAAFF. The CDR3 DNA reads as TGTGCCAGCAGTGCTCAACAGGGGGCGCCCGCGGCTTTCTTT.

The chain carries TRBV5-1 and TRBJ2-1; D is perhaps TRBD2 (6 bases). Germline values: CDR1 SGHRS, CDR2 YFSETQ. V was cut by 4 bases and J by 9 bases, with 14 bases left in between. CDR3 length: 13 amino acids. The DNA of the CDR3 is TGCGCCAGCAGCAAAACGGACTACCTTGAGCAGTTCTTC. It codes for CASSKTDYLEQFF.

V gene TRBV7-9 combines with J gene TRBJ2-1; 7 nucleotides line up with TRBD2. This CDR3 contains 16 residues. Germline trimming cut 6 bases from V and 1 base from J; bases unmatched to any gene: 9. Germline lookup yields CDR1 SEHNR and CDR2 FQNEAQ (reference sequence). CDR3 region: CASSKTGGTSYNEQFF. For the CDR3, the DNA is TGTGCCAGCAGTAAAACGGGAGGAACATCCTACAATGAGCAGTTCTTC.

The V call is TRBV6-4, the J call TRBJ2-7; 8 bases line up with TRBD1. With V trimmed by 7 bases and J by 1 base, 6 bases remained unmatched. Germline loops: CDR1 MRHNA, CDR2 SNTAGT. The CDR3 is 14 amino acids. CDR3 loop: CASTRDRPSYEQYF. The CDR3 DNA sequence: TGTGCCAGCACCCGGGACAGGCCTTCCTACGAGCAGTACTTC.

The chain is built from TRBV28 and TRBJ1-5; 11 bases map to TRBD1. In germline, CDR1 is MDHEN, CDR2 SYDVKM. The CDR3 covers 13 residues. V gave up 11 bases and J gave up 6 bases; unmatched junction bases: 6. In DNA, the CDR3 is TGTGCCGCTCTGGACAGGGGGCGTCAGCCCCAGCATTTT. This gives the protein CAALDRGRQPQHF.

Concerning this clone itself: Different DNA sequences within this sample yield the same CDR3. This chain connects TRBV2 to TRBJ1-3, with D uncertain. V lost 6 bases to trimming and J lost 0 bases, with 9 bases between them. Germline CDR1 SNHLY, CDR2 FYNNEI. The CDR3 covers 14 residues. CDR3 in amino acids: CASREGSSGNTIYF. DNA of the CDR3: TGTGCCAGCAGGGAGGGTTCCTCTGGAAACACCATATATTTT. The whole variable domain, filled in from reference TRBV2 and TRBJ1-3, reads EPEVTQTPSHQVTQMGQEVILRCVPISNHLYFYWYRQILGQKVEFLVSFYNNEISEKSEIFDDQFSVERPDGSNFTLKIRSTKLEDSAMYFCASREGSSGNTIYFGEGSWLTVV.

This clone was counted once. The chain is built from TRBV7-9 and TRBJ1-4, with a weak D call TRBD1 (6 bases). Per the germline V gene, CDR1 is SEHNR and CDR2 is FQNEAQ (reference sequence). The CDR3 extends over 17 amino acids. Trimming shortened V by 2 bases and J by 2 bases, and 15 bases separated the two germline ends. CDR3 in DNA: TGTGCCAGCAGCTTACGGGGGGCTTCAGATACTAATGAAAAACTGTTTTTT. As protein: CASSLRGASDTNEKLFF.

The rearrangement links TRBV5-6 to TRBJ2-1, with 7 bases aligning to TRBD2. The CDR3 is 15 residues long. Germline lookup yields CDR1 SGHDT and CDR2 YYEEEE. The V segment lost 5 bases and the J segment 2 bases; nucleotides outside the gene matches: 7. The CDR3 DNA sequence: TGTGCCAGCAGAAGGGCGGGAGTACCCTACAATGAGCAGTTCTTC. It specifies CASRRAGVPYNEQFF. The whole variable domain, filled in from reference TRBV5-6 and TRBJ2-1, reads DAGVTQSPTHLIKTRGQQVTLRCSPKSGHDTVSWYQQALGQGPQFIFQYYEEEERQRGNFPDRFSGHQFPNYSSELNVNALLLGDSALYLCASRRAGVPYNEQFFGPGTRLTVL.

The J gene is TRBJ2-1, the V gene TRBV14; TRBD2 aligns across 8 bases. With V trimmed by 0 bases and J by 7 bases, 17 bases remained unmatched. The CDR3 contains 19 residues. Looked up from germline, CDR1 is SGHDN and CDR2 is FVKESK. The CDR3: CASSQDWALGGRSGNEQFF. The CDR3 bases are TGTGCCAGCAGCCAAGATTGGGCCTTGGGCGGGAGGTCAGGGAATGAGCAGTTCTTC.

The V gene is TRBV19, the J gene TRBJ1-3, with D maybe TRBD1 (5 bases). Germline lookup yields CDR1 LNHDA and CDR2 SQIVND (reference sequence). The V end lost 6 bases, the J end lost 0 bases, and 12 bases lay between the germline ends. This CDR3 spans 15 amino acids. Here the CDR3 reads CASRVQASSGNTIYF. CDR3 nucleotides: TGTGCCAGTAGGGTACAGGCGTCCTCTGGAAACACCATATATTTT.